This T cell receptor (beta chain) was captured by sequencing in a study of CD8 T cells in ankylosing spondylitis. MiXCR, applied by TCRdb to the 5' RACE reads, yields one record per CDR3 protein. The sample records approximately 25,000 distinct CDR3 sequences, roughly 7.3% being singletons. Study results and caveats: Matched synovial fluid from ankylosing spondylitis patients was reported to be enriched for disease-linked clones.

The CDR3 sequence is 14 residues long. Per germline, CDR1 DFQATT and CDR2 SNEGSKA (reference sequence). With 2 bases removed from V and 3 bases from J, the gap between germline ends came to 10 bases. Regarding this clonotype: Its antigen is currently unknown.

The TCR originated in a male donor with ankylosing spondylitis or in good health (not recorded which). The chain combines TRBV20-1 with TRBJ2-2; maybe TRBD1 (5 bases). What was sequenced was blood. CDR3 DNA sequence: TGCAGTGCTAGAAGCAGGGTGGACACCGGGGAGCTGTTTTTT. It encodes CSARSRVDTGELFF.